The 4 T cell receptor beta chains below all came from one sample that was sequenced in a study of blood T cell repertoires in COVID-19. The table came from immunoSEQ multiplex PCR; TCRdb's copy has only in-frame clones and leaves some out. The data contain about 290,000 clones, around 85% of them singletons. Sequenced input: peripheral blood. These receptor sequences come from a woman aged 50 to 60 with active or convalescent COVID-19.

V usage is TRBV5-4 and J usage is TRBJ2-1; 10 nucleotides align to TRBD2. V lost 5 bases to trimming and J lost 8 bases; unmatched junction nucleotides: 10. Germline V gene sequence: CDR1 SGHNT, CDR2 YYREEE (reference sequence). The CDR3 runs to 15 residues. CDR3 in DNA: TGTGCCAGCAGTCCCAGCGGGAGGGTTGGAGATGAGCAGTTCTTC. This translates into CASSPSGRVGDEQFF.

The rearrangement joins TRBV11-2 to TRBJ1-1; no definite D call. This CDR3 contains 14 residues. The V end was cut by 0 bases, the J end by 7 bases, with 12 bases between. Germline V gene sequence: CDR1 SGHAT, CDR2 FQNNGV. CDR3 amino acids: CASSLDTTSVEAFF. Written as DNA, the CDR3 is TGTGCCAGCAGCTTAGATACTACATCGGTTGAAGCTTTCTTT.

The chain has TRBV28 and TRBJ1-1; 7 nucleotides line up with TRBD1. Germline CDR1 reads MDHEN; CDR2 reads SYDVKM. J gave up 7 bases and V 3 bases, and 11 bases lay outside the gene matches. This CDR3 is 15 amino acids long. For the CDR3, the DNA is TGTGCCAGCAGTTTGAGAGGGTGGGACAGCCTTGAAGCTTTCTTT. Its translation is CASSLRGWDSLEAFF.

The chain carries TRBV7-2 and TRBJ1-4; perhaps TRBD1 as D (6 bases). The CDR3 is 15 residues long. Trimming removed 5 bases from V and 7 bases from J, with 17 bases in between. In germline, CDR1 is SGHTA, CDR2 FQGNSA. The CDR3 DNA reads TGTGCCAGCAGCGACAGGTCAGGAACGGGTGAAAAACTGTTTTTT. This encodes CASSDRSGTGEKLFF.